Following are 16 T cell receptor beta chains from one sample sequenced in a study of cytomegalovirus exposure and HLA in healthy donors. It was with 60 Vbeta and 13 Jbeta primers that the PCR ran. The method was immunoSEQ multiplex PCR; TCRdb's version includes in-frame clones alone and lacks a portion of them. The sample has roughly 42,000 clones; the top ten hold 1% to 1.5%. Sequencing was done on a sample of PBMCs. The receptor set was obtained from a young man in good health and CMV-seronegative.

The chain carries TRBV29-1 and TRBJ2-5, with D possibly being TRBD1 (6 bases). The CDR3 has 14 amino acids. Germline values: CDR1 SQVTM, CDR2 ANQGSEA. Trimming pared 8 bases from V and 0 bases from J, leaving 16 bases between. The chain's CDR3 is CSLAGAGDQETQYF. The CDR3 region has the DNA TGCAGCCTTGCCGGAGCAGGGGACCAAGAGACCCAGTACTTC.

The rearrangement links TRBV6-1 to TRBJ2-6, with D possibly matching TRBD1 (5 bases). Germline loops: CDR1 MNHNS, CDR2 SASEGT. V lost 5 bases, J lost 2 bases, and 7 bases lay in between. CDR3 length: 14 amino acids. CDR3 sequence (DNA): TGTGCCAGCAGTAGGGGTACTGGGGCCAACGTCCTGACTTTC. Protein: CASSRGTGANVLTF.

This rearrangement joins TRBV7-9 to TRBJ1-1, with TRBD1 as a possible D gene (6 bases). CDR1 is SEHNR and CDR2 is FQNEAQ in the germline V gene (reference sequence). Trimming cost V 4 bases and J 7 bases, with 19 bases left between them. The CDR3 sequence is 15 residues long. The CDR3 loop reads CASSSDGQMRLEAFF. For the CDR3, the DNA is TGTGCCAGCAGCTCGGACGGACAGATGAGACTTGAAGCTTTCTTT.

This chain connects TRBV7-2 to TRBJ2-5; perhaps TRBD2 as D (6 bases). CDR1 is SGHTA and CDR2 is FQGNSA in the germline V gene. This CDR3 is built from 18 residues. The V and J ends lost 4 bases and 0 bases respectively, with 21 bases between them. The CDR3 coding sequence is TGTGCCAGCAGCTCCCAGCGGGCAGACCCACCGTACCAAGAGACCCAGTACTTC. Translating it yields CASSSQRADPPYQETQYF.

V usage is TRBV18 and J usage is TRBJ1-2, with D maybe TRBD1 (6 bases). Germline V CDR1 and CDR2: KGHSH, LQKENI. Between the trimmed V and J ends, which lost 1 base and 5 bases, there was a span of 14 bases. The CDR3 is made up of 15 amino acids. CDR3 protein: CASSPQGGPVYGYTF. The CDR3, as DNA: TGTGCCAGCTCACCACAGGGGGGGCCTGTATATGGCTACACCTTC.

The rearrangement uses TRBV11-1 and TRBJ2-7; 12 nucleotides agree with TRBD2. Germline CDR1 reads SGHAT; CDR2 reads FQDESV (reference sequence). After removal of 2 bases from V and 4 bases from J, the junction contained 6 bases not matched to a gene. The CDR3 runs 16 residues. The DNA for the CDR3 is TGTGCCAGCAGCTTATACTCCGGGACTAGCGGGTACGAGCAGTACTTC. Translation gives CASSLYSGTSGYEQYF. Based on the CDR3 plus reference TRBV11-1 and TRBJ2-7, the full variable domain is EAEVAQSPRYKITEKSQAVAFWCDPISGHATLYWYRQILGQGPELLVQFQDESVVDDSQLPKDRFSAERLKGVDSTLKIQPAELGDSAMYLCASSLYSGTSGYEQYFGPGTRLTVT.

The rearrangement joins TRBV29-1 to TRBJ2-5; D is perhaps TRBD1 (6 bases). The CDR3 has 12 residues. CDR1 is SQVTM and CDR2 is ANQGSEA in the germline V gene. The V and J ends lost 2 bases and 2 bases respectively, with 6 bases between them. DNA for the CDR3: TGCAGCGTTGAACAGGGGCAAGAGACCCAGTACTTC. Translated: CSVEQGQETQYF.

This chain connects TRBV4-1 to TRBJ2-4, with D maybe TRBD2 (6 bases). Trimming cost V 1 base and J 0 bases, with 7 bases left between them. The CDR3 runs to 15 residues. Per germline, CDR1 MGHRA and CDR2 YSYEKL. DNA for the CDR3: TGCGCCAGCAGCCAAGTGGGACTAGCCAAAAACATTCAGTACTTC. This sequence encodes CASSQVGLAKNIQYF.

The gene calls are TRBV10-2 and TRBJ2-3; 8 bases line up with TRBD1. CDR3 length equals 15 residues. Per germline, CDR1 WSHSY and CDR2 SAAADI. The V gene end was trimmed by 5 bases and the J gene end by 2 bases; junction bases not matched to a gene: 6. CDR3 loop: CASSRPGGTTDTQYF. The DNA for the CDR3 is TGCGCCAGCAGTCGTCCAGGGGGCACCACAGATACGCAGTATTTT.

The CDR3 DNA sequence: TGTGCCAGCAGCCCCGACGGGAGGTTCAACAATGAGCAGTTCTTC. Protein product: CASSPDGRFNNEQFF. This rearrangement joins TRBV14 to TRBJ2-1, with 7 bases aligning to TRBD2. The CDR3 length is 15 residues. The V gene end was trimmed by 4 bases and the J gene end by 5 bases; junction bases not matched to a gene: 8. Germline V CDR1 and CDR2: SGHDN, FVKESK.

V and J are TRBV11-2 and TRBJ1-2; no clear D gene. The CDR3 has 15 amino acids. V dropped 4 bases and J dropped 2 bases, with 14 bases sitting between them. The germline V gene encodes CDR1 SGHAT and CDR2 FQNNGV. The chain's CDR3 is CASSSRLRRNYGYTF. The CDR3 region has the DNA TGTGCCAGCAGCTCCCGGTTGCGGAGAAACTATGGCTACACCTTC.

The gene calls are TRBV27 and TRBJ1-5; 7 bases are shared with TRBD1. Trimming cost V 6 bases and J 2 bases; bases outside gene matches: 4. This CDR3 is built from 14 residues. Germline V gives CDR1 MNHEY, CDR2 SMNVEV (reference sequence). The CDR3: CASSTTGGNQPQHF. For the CDR3, the DNA is TGTGCCAGCAGCACCACAGGGGGCAATCAGCCCCAGCATTTT.

The DNA of the CDR3 is TGTGCCAGCAGCTTAGGGGGGTGGCTAGCGGAATACAATGAGCAGTTCTTC. It encodes CASSLGGWLAEYNEQFF. The chain combines TRBV7-9 with TRBJ2-1; 7 nucleotides match TRBD2. Germline CDR1 SEHNR, CDR2 FQNEAQ (reference sequence). Trimming at V came to 1 base and at J to 4 bases, leaving 10 bases not matched to a gene. This CDR3 contains 17 residues.

The chain carries TRBV30 and TRBJ2-7; perhaps TRBD2 as D (6 bases). Germline V gene lookup returns CDR1 GTSNPN and CDR2 SVGIG (reference sequence). V lost 1 base to trimming and J lost 7 bases, with 14 bases between them. CDR3 length: 13 residues. DNA for the CDR3: TGTGCCTGGAGTGGGGGGGATCCGGGGGAGCAGTACTTC. Its translation is CAWSGGDPGEQYF.

The chain links TRBV4-3 to TRBJ2-1; D may be TRBD2 (6 bases). The CDR3 consists of 13 residues. Germline V gene sequence: CDR1 LGHNA, CDR2 YSLEER. The V end was cut by 3 bases, the J end by 6 bases, with 9 bases between. CDR3 protein: CASSQGLVNEQFF. The CDR3 DNA follows: TGCGCCAGCAGCCAGGGACTCGTCAATGAGCAGTTCTTC.

As for this clone: At one of its ends the junction is not consistent with the germline gene, which may arise from a read error. The chain recombines TRBV30 with TRBJ2-2; 8 nucleotides match TRBD2. The CDR3 is 15 residues long. Per germline, CDR1 GTSNPN and CDR2 SVGIG (reference sequence). The CDR3 protein is CAGSERERDTGELFF. Here the CDR3 DNA reads TGTGCCGGGAGTGAGCGGGAGAGGGACACCGGGGAGCTGTTTTTT.